There are many counts of the clone carrying this T cell receptor beta chain. Its target is unknown. This entry is derived from a study of T cell repertoires in cytomegalovirus infection. Study-level background: Peptides in the study included HLA-C-restricted and HLA-B-restricted CMV epitopes. Public signatures in TCR beta pointed to CMV infection and matching HLA type.

TCRdb processed the reads anew with MiXCR; each CDR3 protein has one entry. The data show roughly 990,000 distinct CDR3 sequences, roughly 31% seen once. Study conclusions and caveats: The cumulative frequency of public TCR beta families identified carriers of CMV plus the relevant HLA.

This CDR3 is 14 amino acids long. The V end lost 5 bases, the J end lost 0 bases, and 10 bases lay between the germline ends. The source was cultured CD8+ T cells from PBMCs, collected from culture after CMV antigen stimulation. This chain connects TRBV12-3 or TRBV12-4 to TRBJ2-5; D is ambiguous. The sequence came from a human donor in good health (CMV status not recorded). Some clones in this sample may be carry-over from other donors' samples. CDR3 in DNA: TGTGCCAGCAGTCCCATACAATACCAAGAGACCCAGTACTTC. Residues: CASSPIQYQETQYF.